This T cell receptor beta chain was sequenced for a study of blood T cells in healthy people across ages. Study results and caveats: Whereas aged donors had fewer naive CD4+ cells, long-lived donors had more of them and higher diversity.

Worth noting for this clonotype: Its antigen is currently unknown.

CDR1 is MNHEY, CDR2 SVGEGT, per germline. The length of the CDR3 is 14 residues. Trimming took off 10 bases at V and 3 bases at J, with 17 bases between the two ends. Combining a sample-barcoded 5' primer with a J-beta primer mix, a second PCR ran for about 7 to 11 cycles. TCRdb fed the 5' RACE reads into MiXCR, producing one record per CDR3 protein. The sample holds about 1,400,000 distinct CDR3 sequences, almost 60% seen once. This sequence joins TRBV6-2 or TRBV6-3 and TRBJ2-3; D may be TRBD1 (6 bases). The sample taken for sequencing was blood. The clonotype was recovered from a man aged 18 to 29 in good health. The CDR3 loop is CATSPGVVTDTQYF. CDR3 nucleotides: TGTGCCACCTCTCCAGGGGTTGTGACAGATACGCAGTATTTT.